The following is a TCR beta chain sequence with its context. Its antigen remains unknown. The data were obtained in a study of T cell clones after liver transplantation. Across the study: A pre-transplant mixed lymphocyte reaction with TCRbeta sequencing defined graft-donor-reactive clones followed in post-transplant blood. Pre-transplant mixed lymphocyte reactions yielded third-party-reactive TCRbeta sequences as comparators for graft-donor-reactive sequences.

Germline-derived CDR1 and CDR2 are SGHDT and YYEEEE. The CDR3 loop spans 15 amino acids. The V gene end was trimmed by 1 base and the J gene end by 6 bases; junction bases not matched to a gene: 7. Points from the study as a whole: Circulating graft-donor-reactive CD4 TCRbeta sequences fell significantly post-transplant in most of the 8 subjects. Post-transplant time points were not standardized, so conclusions are preliminary.

Here immunoSEQ multiplex PCR was the method, and the copy in TCRdb shows in-frame clones only, minus some. This table holds fewer than 65,000 clones, approximately 77% found once. The sample was CD4+ T cells from blood, taken at the 22-month timepoint. The origin of this receptor is a human patient who received a liver transplant. Some T cells may be graft donor cells. The chain is built from TRBV5-6 and TRBJ2-4, with TRBD2 identical over 7 bases. The CDR3 region has the DNA TGTGCCAGCAGCTTGTTCGCTGGGACTACAAACATTCAGTACTTC. Translation: CASSLFAGTTNIQYF. Supplemented by reference TRBV5-6 and TRBJ2-4, the full variable domain reads DAGVTQSPTHLIKTRGQQVTLRCSPKSGHDTVSWYQQALGQGPQFIFQYYEEEERQRGNFPDRFSGHQFPNYSSELNVNALLLGDSALYLCASSLFAGTTNIQYFGAGTRLSVL.